The clone carrying this TCR beta chain came up many times. The antigen is undetermined. V trimming: 7 bases; J trimming: 12 bases; junction bases outside the gene matches: 18. This CDR3 is built from 18 residues. Germline CDR1 MNHNS, CDR2 SASEGT. Amplification targeted TCR beta CDR3 regions from RNA transcripts. The primer set for the first-round RT-PCR of the TCR CDR3 was HTBI. TCRdb reprocessed the multiplex PCR reads with MiXCR, giving one entry per CDR3 protein. The sample has around 520,000 distinct CDR3 sequences; 14% are singletons. Lactation, pregnancy, other autoimmune disease or uncontrolled infection led to exclusion of patients. Each diagnosis was grounded in clinical symptoms, serum thyroxine and TRAb, thyroid ultrasound, and orbital computed tomography. The data originate from a study of T cells in Graves' hyperthyroidism and ophthalmopathy. The study, taken as a whole, reports: Blood also contained most expanded thyroid clonotypes above 0.001. Before onset, by a median of around six months, the model predicted ophthalmopathy.

The sequencing input was blood. V and J are TRBV6-1 and TRBJ2-1; TRBD2 aligns across 16 bases. This receptor was identified in a woman aged 40 to 49 with Graves' hyperthyroidism. The CDR3 coding sequence is TGTGCCAGCAAGGGACTAGCGGGAGGGCCTAAGGCTTATCGGGTGCAGTTCTTC. Translated, it gives CASKGLAGGPKAYRVQFF.